These 7 T cell receptor beta chains were all obtained from the same sample, sequenced in a study of cytotoxic CD8 clonotypes in ibrutinib-treated CLL. Data came from immunoSEQ multiplex PCR; TCRdb stores just in-frame clones and leaves some out. The sample yields fewer than 400,000 clones, around 66% seen once. The sequencing used PBMCs, collected after 36 months of ibrutinib treatment. These receptors were taken from a human donor with chronic lymphocytic leukemia.

This clone was picked up one time. The chain carries TRBV14 and TRBJ2-7; possibly TRBD1 or TRBD2 for D (5 bases each). The CDR3 extends over 15 amino acids. Germline V gives CDR1 SGHDN, CDR2 FVKESK. V shed 1 base and J shed 5 bases, with 15 bases lying between them. The CDR3 reads CASSQGGVRRDEQYF. The CDR3 coding sequence is TGTGCCAGCAGCCAAGGAGGGGTCCGACGGGACGAGCAGTACTTC.

CDR3 in amino acids: CASSEASVIPGELFF. CDR3 coding DNA: TGTGCCAGCAGTGAGGCTAGTGTTATACCCGGGGAGCTGTTTTTT. V is TRBV6-1 and J is TRBJ2-2; no clear D gene. V dropped 3 bases and J dropped 6 bases, with 14 bases sitting between them. The CDR3 length is 15 residues. From germline, CDR1 is MNHNS and CDR2 SASEGT.

This chain links TRBV29-1 with TRBJ2-5; D call uncertain. V was trimmed by 7 bases and J by 1 base, leaving 16 bases between them. Germline V gene data show CDR1 as SQVTM and CDR2 as ANQGSEA. The CDR3 is 14 residues long. The CDR3 DNA reads as TGCAGCGGCAGGCTAGAATTCCCCCAAGAGACCCAGTACTTC. Protein sequence: CSGRLEFPQETQYF.

The genes are TRBV9 and TRBJ1-3, with a possible D match to TRBD1 (6 bases). Deletions cut 0 bases from V and 0 bases from J, with 10 bases between. The V gene's germline CDR1 is SGDLS and CDR2 YYNGEE. The CDR3 extends over 16 amino acids. CDR3 DNA sequence: TGTGCCAGCAGCGTAGTGGGGGCCCCCTCTGGAAACACCATATATTTT. The encoded protein is CASSVVGAPSGNTIYF.

The V call is TRBV29-1, the J call TRBJ2-2; unclear D gene. The CDR3 is 13 residues long. The V end lost 1 base, the J end lost 4 bases, and 7 bases lay between the germline ends. The germline gives CDR1 SQVTM, CDR2 ANQGSEA. This chain's CDR3 is CSVEVAFTGELFF. Here the CDR3 DNA reads TGCAGCGTTGAAGTGGCCTTCACCGGGGAGCTGTTTTTT.

The chain joins TRBV5-4 to TRBJ2-7; TRBD2 aligns across 8 bases. This CDR3 spans 16 amino acids. V lost 4 bases, J lost 4 bases, and 13 bases stayed unmatched. Germline assignment: CDR1 SGHNT and CDR2 YYREEE (reference sequence). In nucleotides, the CDR3 is TGTGCCAGCAGCGGCCGCGGGGGGCCGATGAATTACGAGCAGTACTTC. It translates to CASSGRGGPMNYEQYF.

This clone has just one count. The chain is built from TRBV9 and TRBJ2-1; no clear D gene. V was trimmed by 0 bases and J by 3 bases, leaving 13 bases between them. The CDR3 contains 16 residues. Germline V CDR1 and CDR2: SGDLS, YYNGEE. CDR3 residues: CASSVDAVGRYNEQFF. DNA of the CDR3: TGTGCCAGCAGCGTAGACGCGGTGGGTCGCTACAATGAGCAGTTCTTC.